The sequence of this T cell receptor beta chain was determined in a study of T cell changes during pregnancy in multiple sclerosis. The protocol was immunoSEQ multiplex PCR, while the TCRdb copy is restricted to in-frame clones and leaves out a portion. The table includes tens of thousands of clones, 91% detected once. Trimming took off 4 bases at V and 1 base at J, with 14 bases between the two ends. The CDR3 is made up of 15 amino acids. Germline V gene sequence: CDR1 SGHAT, CDR2 FQNNGV. This sample comprised peripheral blood, obtained in the third trimester of pregnancy. The chain links TRBV11-2 to TRBJ2-7, with TRBD2 as a possible D gene (5 bases). This TCR was sampled from a female donor in good health, enrolled as a control in a pregnancy study. The CDR3 reads CASSWTDRGSYEQYF. The CDR3 nucleotides read TGTGCCAGCAGCTGGACGGACCGGGGATCCTACGAGCAGTACTTC.